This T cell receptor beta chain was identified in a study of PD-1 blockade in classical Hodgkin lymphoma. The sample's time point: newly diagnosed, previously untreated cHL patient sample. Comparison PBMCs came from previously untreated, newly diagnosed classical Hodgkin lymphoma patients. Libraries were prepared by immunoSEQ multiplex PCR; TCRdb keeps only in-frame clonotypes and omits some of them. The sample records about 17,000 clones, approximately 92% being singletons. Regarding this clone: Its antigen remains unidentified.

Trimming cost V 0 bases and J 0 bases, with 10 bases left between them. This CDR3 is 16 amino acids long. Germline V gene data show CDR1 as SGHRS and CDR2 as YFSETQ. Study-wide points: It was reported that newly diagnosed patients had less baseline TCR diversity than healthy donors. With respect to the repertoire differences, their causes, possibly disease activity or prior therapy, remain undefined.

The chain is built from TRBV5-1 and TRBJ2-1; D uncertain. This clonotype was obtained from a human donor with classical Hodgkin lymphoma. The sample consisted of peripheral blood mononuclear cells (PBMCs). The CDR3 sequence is CASSLAGPSSYNEQFF. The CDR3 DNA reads TGCGCCAGCAGCTTGGCGGGTCCGAGCTCCTACAATGAGCAGTTCTTC.